The sequence of this T cell receptor beta chain was determined in a study of cytomegalovirus exposure and HLA in healthy donors. Broader study findings: Some V segments, TRBV6-2 and TRBV6-3 among them, were indistinguishable and were therefore excluded.

The junction had 7 bases not matched to a gene; V was cut back by 4 bases and J by 5 bases. Germline CDR1 and CDR2: MNHEY and SVGAGI. There are 15 residues in the CDR3. The PCR was carried out with 60 Vbeta primers and 13 Jbeta primers. Some clones are missing from TCRdb's copy, which holds only in-frame ones; the method was immunoSEQ multiplex PCR. The profile shows some 150,000 clones, roughly 80% of them singletons. Points on this clone: Antigen specificity is unknown.

The chain recombines TRBV6-5 with TRBJ2-7, with 11 positions matching TRBD1. Material: PBMCs. The receptor's source is a woman aged 40 to 49 in good health and CMV-seronegative. The CDR3 spells CASSSGQGAKHEQYF. CDR3 in DNA: TGTGCCAGCAGTTCAGGACAGGGGGCTAAACACGAGCAGTACTTC.